The 11 T cell receptor beta chains in this list originate from one sample, sequenced in a study of T cells in Graves' hyperthyroidism and ophthalmopathy. Amplified TCR beta CDR3 regions derived from RNA transcripts. HTBI primers drove first-round RT-PCR of the TCR CDR3. In TCRdb, the multiplex PCR reads were re-called with MiXCR into one record per CDR3 protein. The sample holds some 320,000 distinct CDR3 sequences; roughly 13% are singletons and the top ten take 34%. The specimen was blood. These receptors came from a woman aged 40 to 50 with Graves' ophthalmopathy.

This clonotype has at least ten counts. The chain couples TRBV28 to TRBJ1-2; D is possibly TRBD1 (5 bases). Germline V gene sequence: CDR1 MDHEN, CDR2 SYDVKM. The CDR3 length is 13 residues. The V gene lost 4 bases and the J gene lost 5 bases, with 11 bases spanning the gap. The CDR3 reads CASSSGLLYGYTF. The CDR3 region has the DNA TGTGCCAGCAGTTCGGGACTTCTGTATGGCTACACCTTC.

This sequence joins TRBV19 and TRBJ1-5, with a tentative D call TRBD1 (5 bases). The CDR3 sequence is 14 residues long. V shed 6 bases and J shed 8 bases, with 17 bases lying between them. The germline V gene has CDR1 LNHDA and CDR2 SQIVND (reference sequence). CDR3: CASRYNGGREPQHF. The CDR3 DNA is TGTGCCAGTAGGTATAATGGGGGTAGGGAGCCCCAGCATTTT.

The table lists this clonotype with many counts. The rearrangement joins TRBV24-1 to TRBJ2-5; no firm D call. This CDR3 spans 13 amino acids. The germline CDR1 and CDR2 sequences are KGHDR and SFDVKD. V lost 6 bases and J lost 4, with 11 bases in between. CDR3 amino acids: CATSSSVGETQYF. CDR3 in DNA: TGTGCCACCAGTAGCAGCGTCGGAGAGACCCAGTACTTC.

This clonotype was seen at least ten times. The V call is TRBV12-3 or TRBV12-4, the J call TRBJ2-1, with D unclear. This CDR3 has 16 residues. V lost 3 bases, J lost 2 bases, and 14 bases lay in between. The CDR3 DNA reads TGTGCCAGCAGTTTGCCTACACCTAAGCCCTACAATGAGCAGTTCTTC. This translates into CASSLPTPKPYNEQFF.

There are many counts of this clonotype. The chain recombines TRBV6-5 with TRBJ1-1, with D unresolved. CDR3 length: 16 residues. Germline CDR1 and CDR2: MNHEY and SVGAGI. Between the trimmed V and J ends, which lost 2 bases and 2 bases, there was a span of 15 bases. The CDR3 coding sequence is TGTGCCAGCAGTTACCCCTCAACCACAAAAAACACTGAAGCTTTCTTT. Encoded protein: CASSYPSTTKNTEAFF.

The sample holds many counts of this clonotype. CDR3 region: CATSTHLSTDTQYF. In nucleotides, the CDR3 is TGTGCCACCAGTACCCACCTCTCCACAGATACGCAGTATTTT. The chain carries TRBV24-1 and TRBJ2-3; no definite D call. Germline values: CDR1 KGHDR, CDR2 SFDVKD. CDR3 length equals 14 residues. Between the trimmed V and J ends, which lost 6 bases and 2 bases, there was a span of 11 bases.

This clonotype has at least ten counts. The chain employs TRBV12-3 or TRBV12-4 and TRBJ1-3, with D perhaps matching TRBD1 (6 bases). Trimming cost V 5 bases and J 2 bases, with 10 bases left between them. This CDR3 has 14 residues. Here the CDR3 reads CASSLRDTGNTIYF. CDR3 nucleotide sequence: TGTGCCAGCAGTCTCCGGGACACTGGAAACACCATATATTTT.

Many counts were recorded for this clonotype. This chain links TRBV6-7 with TRBJ2-5; D possibly uses TRBD1 or TRBD2 (5 bases each). TRBV6-7 is an ORF; its function is uncertain. This CDR3 comprises 16 residues. V lost 2 bases to trimming and J lost 2 bases, with 15 bases between them. CDR3 loop: CASSYLRKGPQETQYF. The CDR3 bases are TGTGCCAGCAGTTACCTCCGGAAGGGACCTCAAGAGACCCAGTACTTC.

This clonotype was seen repeatedly, ten times or more. The rearrangement joins TRBV11-2 to TRBJ2-1; 8 nucleotides agree with TRBD1. Germline V gene lookup returns CDR1 SGHAT and CDR2 FQNNGV. Germline trimming cut 1 base from V and 7 bases from J; bases unmatched to any gene: 0. The CDR3 runs to 13 residues. CDR3: CASSLGTGNEQFF. The CDR3, as DNA: TGTGCCAGCAGCTTAGGGACAGGGAATGAGCAGTTCTTC.

The chain uses TRBV11-2 and TRBJ2-1; D possibly corresponds to TRBD2 (5 bases). Deletions cut 0 bases from V and 8 bases from J, with 17 bases between. In germline, CDR1 is SGHAT, CDR2 FQNNGV. The CDR3 runs to 16 residues. The chain's CDR3 is CASSLDVARGRDEQFF. The CDR3 DNA follows: TGTGCCAGCAGCTTAGATGTTGCCAGAGGGCGGGATGAGCAGTTCTTC.

This clonotype was counted between two and nine times. The junction departs from the called germline gene at one end, perhaps through a read error. The chain carries TRBV28 and TRBJ2-1, with TRBD1 matching over 7 bases. Germline assignment: CDR1 MDHEN and CDR2 SYDVKM. This CDR3 spans 12 amino acids. CDR3 sequence: CASSTRQGRPDF. The CDR3 DNA follows: TGTGCCAGCAGTACCAGACAGGGCCGACCAGACTTC.